One and the same sample provided the 4 T cell receptor beta chains below, sequenced in a study of blood T cell repertoires in COVID-19. This table comes from immunoSEQ multiplex PCR, and its TCRdb copy is limited to in-frame clones, with some not included. In the table there are 130,000 or so clones, around four fifths of which are singletons. Sequencing used peripheral blood. All receptors derive from a human donor in a cohort sampled during active COVID-19.

The chain links TRBV3-1 (or the pseudogene TRBV3-2) to TRBJ2-7; no clear D. This CDR3 has 12 residues. Germline CDR1 is LGHDT and CDR2 is YNNKEL (reference sequence). V lost 3 bases, J lost 3 bases, and 6 bases lay in between. The CDR3 is CASSQRNYEQYF. The DNA for the CDR3 is TGTGCCAGCAGCCAGAGGAACTACGAGCAGTACTTC.

The V call is TRBV5-5, the J call TRBJ1-2; D gene ambiguous. This CDR3 region has 13 residues. V gave up 0 bases and J gave up 5 bases, with 8 bases separating them. The germline CDR1 and CDR2 sequences are SGHKS and YYEKEE (reference sequence). CDR3 nucleotides: TGTGCCAGCAGCTTGGATATGCTATATGGCTACACCTTC. As protein: CASSLDMLYGYTF.

V gene TRBV29-1 combines with J gene TRBJ2-3; D ambiguous. The CDR3 consists of 13 residues. V shed 3 bases and J shed 3 bases, with 10 bases lying between them. Germline V gene data show CDR1 as SQVTM and CDR2 as ANQGSEA. CDR3 DNA: TGCAGCGTTGAGCCGACTCGTACAGATACGCAGTATTTT. Translating gives CSVEPTRTDTQYF.

This chain joins TRBV3-1 (or the pseudogene TRBV3-2) and TRBJ2-7; a weak D match, TRBD2 (6 bases). V dropped 0 bases and J dropped 0 bases, with 18 bases sitting between them. Germline CDR1 and CDR2: LGHDT and YNNKEL (reference sequence). The CDR3 sequence is 18 residues long. The CDR3, as DNA: TGTGCCAGCAGCCAAGAAGGGACGGCGGGGCCCCTCTCCTACGAGCAGTACTTC. Translating it yields CASSQEGTAGPLSYEQYF.